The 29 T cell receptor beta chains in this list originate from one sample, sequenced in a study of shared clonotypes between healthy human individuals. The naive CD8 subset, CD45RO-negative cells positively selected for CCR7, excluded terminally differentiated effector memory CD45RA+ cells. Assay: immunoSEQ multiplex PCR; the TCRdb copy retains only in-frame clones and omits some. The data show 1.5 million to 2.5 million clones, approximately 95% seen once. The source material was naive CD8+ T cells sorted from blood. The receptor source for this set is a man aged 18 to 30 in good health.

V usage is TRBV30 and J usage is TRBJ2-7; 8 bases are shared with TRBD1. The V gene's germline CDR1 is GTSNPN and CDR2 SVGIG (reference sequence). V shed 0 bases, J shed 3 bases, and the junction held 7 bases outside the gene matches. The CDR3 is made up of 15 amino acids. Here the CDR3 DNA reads TGTGCCTGGAGTGTGGGACCAGGGGGCGGCTACGAGCAGTACTTC. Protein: CAWSVGPGGGYEQYF.

The CDR3 here is CASSEWGSKRENSYEQYF. The DNA for the CDR3 is TGTGCCAGCAGTGAATGGGGATCGAAGCGGGAGAACTCCTACGAGCAGTACTTC. This sequence joins TRBV25-1 and TRBJ2-7, with 8 bases matching TRBD2. The J segment lost 0 bases and the V segment lost 1 base, leaving 11 bases of the junction unmatched. CDR1 is MGHDK, CDR2 SYGVNS, per germline. The CDR3 has 18 amino acids.

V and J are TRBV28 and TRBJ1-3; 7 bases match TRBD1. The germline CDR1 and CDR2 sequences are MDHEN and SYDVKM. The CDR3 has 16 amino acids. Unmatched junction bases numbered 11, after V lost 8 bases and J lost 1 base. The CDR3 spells CASANPGTASGNTIYF. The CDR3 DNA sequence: TGTGCCAGCGCTAATCCCGGGACAGCATCTGGAAACACCATATATTTT. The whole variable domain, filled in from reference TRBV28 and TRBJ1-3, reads DVKVTQSSRYLVKRTGEKVFLECVQDMDHENMFWYRQDPGLGLRLIYFSYDVKMKEKGDIPEGYSVSREKKERFSLILESASTNQTSMYLCASANPGTASGNTIYFGEGSWLTVV.

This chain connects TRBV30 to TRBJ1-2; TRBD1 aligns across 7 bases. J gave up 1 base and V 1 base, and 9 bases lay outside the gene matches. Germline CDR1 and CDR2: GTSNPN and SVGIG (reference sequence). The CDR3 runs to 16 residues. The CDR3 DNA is TGTGCCTGGAGTGCGGGACAGCAGTGGGTTAACTATGGCTACACCTTC. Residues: CAWSAGQQWVNYGYTF.

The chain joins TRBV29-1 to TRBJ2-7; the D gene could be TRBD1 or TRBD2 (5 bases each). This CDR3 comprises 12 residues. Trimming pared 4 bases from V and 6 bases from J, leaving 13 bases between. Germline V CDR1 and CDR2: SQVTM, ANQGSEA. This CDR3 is CSVGDPFGEQYF. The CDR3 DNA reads TGCAGCGTTGGGGACCCCTTCGGCGAGCAGTACTTC.

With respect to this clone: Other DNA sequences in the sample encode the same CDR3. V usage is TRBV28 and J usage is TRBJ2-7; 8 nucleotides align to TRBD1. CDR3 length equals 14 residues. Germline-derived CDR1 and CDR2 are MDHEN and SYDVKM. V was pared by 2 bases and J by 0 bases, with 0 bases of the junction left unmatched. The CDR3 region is CASSLQGASYEQYF. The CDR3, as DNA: TGTGCCAGCAGTTTACAGGGGGCCTCCTACGAGCAGTACTTC.

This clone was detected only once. The CDR3 region is CASSSDRVEQYF. CDR3 DNA: TGTGCCAGCAGTTCAGACAGGGTCGAGCAGTACTTC. The genes are TRBV27 and TRBJ2-7; 7 nucleotides align to TRBD1. CDR1 is MNHEY and CDR2 is SMNVEV in the germline V gene (reference sequence). V gave up 4 bases and J gave up 6 bases; unmatched junction bases: 3. The CDR3 extends over 12 amino acids.

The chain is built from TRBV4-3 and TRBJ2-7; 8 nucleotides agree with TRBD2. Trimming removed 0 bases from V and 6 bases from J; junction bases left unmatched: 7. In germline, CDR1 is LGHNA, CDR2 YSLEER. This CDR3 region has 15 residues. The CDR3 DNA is TGCGCCAGCAGCCAAGATACGGGGGGGATGGGCGAGCAGTACTTC. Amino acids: CASSQDTGGMGEQYF.

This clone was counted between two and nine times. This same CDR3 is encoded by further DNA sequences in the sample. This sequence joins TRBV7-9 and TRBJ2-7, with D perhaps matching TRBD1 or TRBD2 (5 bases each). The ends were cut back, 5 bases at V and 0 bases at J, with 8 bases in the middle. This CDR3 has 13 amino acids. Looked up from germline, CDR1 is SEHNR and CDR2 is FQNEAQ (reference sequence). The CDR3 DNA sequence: TGTGCCAGCAGCCGGGACCTCTCCTACGAGCAGTACTTC. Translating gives CASSRDLSYEQYF.

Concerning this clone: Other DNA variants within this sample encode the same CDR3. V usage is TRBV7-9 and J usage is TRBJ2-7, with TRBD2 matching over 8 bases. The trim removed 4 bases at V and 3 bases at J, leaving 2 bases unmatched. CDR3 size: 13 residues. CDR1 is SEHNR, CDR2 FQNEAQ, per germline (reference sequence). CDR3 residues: CASSSSGSYEQYF. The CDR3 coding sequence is TGTGCCAGCAGCTCCAGCGGGAGCTACGAGCAGTACTTC.

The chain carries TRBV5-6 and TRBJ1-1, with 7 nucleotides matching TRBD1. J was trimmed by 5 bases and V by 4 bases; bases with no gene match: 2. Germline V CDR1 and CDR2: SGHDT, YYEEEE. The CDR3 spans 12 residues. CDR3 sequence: CASSVTGTEAFF. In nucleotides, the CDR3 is TGTGCCAGCAGCGTGACAGGGACTGAAGCTTTCTTT. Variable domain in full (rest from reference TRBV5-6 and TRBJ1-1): DAGVTQSPTHLIKTRGQQVTLRCSPKSGHDTVSWYQQALGQGPQFIFQYYEEEERQRGNFPDRFSGHQFPNYSSELNVNALLLGDSALYLCASSVTGTEAFFGQGTRLTVV.

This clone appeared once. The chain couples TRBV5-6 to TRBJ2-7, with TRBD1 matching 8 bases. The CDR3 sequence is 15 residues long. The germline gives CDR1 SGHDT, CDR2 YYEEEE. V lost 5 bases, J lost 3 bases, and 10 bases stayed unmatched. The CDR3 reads CASSSSGTGDYEQYF. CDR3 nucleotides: TGTGCCAGCAGTTCTTCCGGGACAGGAGACTACGAGCAGTACTTC.

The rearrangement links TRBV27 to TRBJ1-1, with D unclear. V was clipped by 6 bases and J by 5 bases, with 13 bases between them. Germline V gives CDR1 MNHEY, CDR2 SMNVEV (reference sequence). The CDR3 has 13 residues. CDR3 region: CASSLGFRTEAFF. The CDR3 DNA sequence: TGTGCCAGCAGCCTTGGGTTCAGAACTGAAGCTTTCTTT.

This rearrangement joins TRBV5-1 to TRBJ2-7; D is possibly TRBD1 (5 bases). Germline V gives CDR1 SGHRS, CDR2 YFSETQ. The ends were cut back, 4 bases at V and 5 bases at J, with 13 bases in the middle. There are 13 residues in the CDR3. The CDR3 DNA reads TGCGCCAGCAGCGTGGACACGTTTAACGAGCAGTACTTC. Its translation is CASSVDTFNEQYF.

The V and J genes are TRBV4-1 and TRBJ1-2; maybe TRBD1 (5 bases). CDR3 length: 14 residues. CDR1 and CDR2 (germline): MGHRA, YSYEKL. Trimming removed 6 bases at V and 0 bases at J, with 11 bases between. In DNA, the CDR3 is TGCGCCAGCAGTTACGGGGCGACTAACTATGGCTACACCTTC. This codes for CASSYGATNYGYTF.

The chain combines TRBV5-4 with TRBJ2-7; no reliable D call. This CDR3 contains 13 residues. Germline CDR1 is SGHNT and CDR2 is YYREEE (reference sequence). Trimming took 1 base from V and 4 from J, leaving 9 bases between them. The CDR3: CASSLRSGYEQYF. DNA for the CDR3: TGTGCCAGCAGCTTGCGATCCGGTTACGAGCAGTACTTC.

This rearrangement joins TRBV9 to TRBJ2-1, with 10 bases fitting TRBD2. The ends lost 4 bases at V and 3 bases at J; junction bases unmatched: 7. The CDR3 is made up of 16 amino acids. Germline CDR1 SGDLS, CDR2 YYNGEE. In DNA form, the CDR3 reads TGTGCCAGCAGCCAGGGAGCGGGGGGGGGCTACAATGAGCAGTTCTTC. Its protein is CASSQGAGGGYNEQFF.

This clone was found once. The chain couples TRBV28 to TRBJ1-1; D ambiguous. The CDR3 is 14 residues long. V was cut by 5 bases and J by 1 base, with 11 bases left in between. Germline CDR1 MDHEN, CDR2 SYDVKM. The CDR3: CASSLWTENTEAFF. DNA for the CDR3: TGTGCCAGCAGTCTCTGGACGGAGAACACTGAAGCTTTCTTT.

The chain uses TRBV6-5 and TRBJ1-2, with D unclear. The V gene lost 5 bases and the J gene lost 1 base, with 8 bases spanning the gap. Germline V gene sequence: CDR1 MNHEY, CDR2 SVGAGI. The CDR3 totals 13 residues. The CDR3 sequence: CASSPYINYGYTF. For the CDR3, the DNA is TGTGCCAGCAGTCCGTATATTAACTATGGCTACACCTTC.

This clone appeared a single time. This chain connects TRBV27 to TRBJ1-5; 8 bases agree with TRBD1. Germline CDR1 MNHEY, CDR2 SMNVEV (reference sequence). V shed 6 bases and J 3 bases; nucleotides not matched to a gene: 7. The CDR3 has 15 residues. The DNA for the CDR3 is TGTGCCAGCAGCCTGAGGACAGGGCTCAATCAGCCCCAGCATTTT. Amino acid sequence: CASSLRTGLNQPQHF.

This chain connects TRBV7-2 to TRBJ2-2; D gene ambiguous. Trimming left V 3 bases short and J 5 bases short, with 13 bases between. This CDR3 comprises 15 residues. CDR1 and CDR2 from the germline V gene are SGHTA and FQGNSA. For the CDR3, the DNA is TGTGCCAGCAGCTTGGGCGCCACGACAACCGGGGAGCTGTTTTTT. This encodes CASSLGATTTGELFF. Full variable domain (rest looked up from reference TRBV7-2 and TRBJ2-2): GAGVSQSPSNKVTEKGKDVELRCDPISGHTALYWYRQSLGQGLEFLIYFQGNSAPDKSGLPSDRFSAERTGGSVSTLTIQRTQQEDSAVYLCASSLGATTTGELFFGEGSRLTVL.

The DNA for the CDR3 is TGCAGCGTCGACCCCAGGGAAGAAGGCTACACCTTC. Its translation is CSVDPREEGYTF. This sequence joins TRBV29-1 and TRBJ1-2; a weak D match, TRBD1 (5 bases). This CDR3 region has 12 residues. V lost 6 bases and J lost 8, with 16 bases in between. CDR1 SQVTM and CDR2 ANQGSEA come from the germline V gene.

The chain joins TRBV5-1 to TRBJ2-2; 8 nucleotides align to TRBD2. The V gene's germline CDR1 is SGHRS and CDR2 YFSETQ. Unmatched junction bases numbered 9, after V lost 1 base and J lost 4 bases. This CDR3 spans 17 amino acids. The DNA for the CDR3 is TGCGCCAGCAGCTTGAGCTTGGCGGGGGGCGGCACCGGGGAGCTGTTTTTT. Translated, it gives CASSLSLAGGGTGELFF. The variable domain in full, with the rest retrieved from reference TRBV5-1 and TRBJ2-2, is KAGVTQTPRYLIKTRGQQVTLSCSPISGHRSVSWYQQTPGQGLQFLFEYFSETQRNKGNFPGRFSGRQFSNSRSEMNVSTLELGDSALYLCASSLSLAGGGTGELFFGEGSRLTVL.

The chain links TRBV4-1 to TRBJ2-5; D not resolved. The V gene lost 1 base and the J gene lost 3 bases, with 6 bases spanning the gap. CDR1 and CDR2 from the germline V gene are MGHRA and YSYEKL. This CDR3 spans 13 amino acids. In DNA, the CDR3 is TGCGCCAGCAGCCAAGTGGAAGAAGAGACCCAGTACTTC. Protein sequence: CASSQVEEETQYF.

This CDR3 reads CASSHAEVVTQYF. The DNA of the CDR3 is TGCGCCAGCAGCCATGCCGAGGTTGTTACGCAGTATTTT. The J gene is TRBJ2-3, the V gene TRBV4-1; D gene ambiguous. In germline, CDR1 is MGHRA, CDR2 YSYEKL. Trimming left V 3 bases short and J 8 bases short, with 12 bases between. This CDR3 contains 13 residues.

The CDR3 reads CASSPEGFYSSPLHF. The CDR3 DNA reads as TGTGCCAGCTCACCAGAGGGGTTCTATTCTTCACCCCTCCACTTT. The J gene is TRBJ1-6, the V gene TRBV18; a weak D match, TRBD1 (5 bases). This CDR3 region has 15 residues. Trimming took off 2 bases at V and 9 bases at J, with 14 bases between the two ends. The germline CDR1 and CDR2 sequences are KGHSH and LQKENI.

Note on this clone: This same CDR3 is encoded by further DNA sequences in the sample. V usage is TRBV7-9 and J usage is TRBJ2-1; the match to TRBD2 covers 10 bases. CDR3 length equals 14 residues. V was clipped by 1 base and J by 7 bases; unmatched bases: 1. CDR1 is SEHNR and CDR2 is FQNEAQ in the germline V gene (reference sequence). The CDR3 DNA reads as TGTGCCAGCAGCTTAGTAGCGGGAGGAAATGAGCAGTTCTTC. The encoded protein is CASSLVAGGNEQFF. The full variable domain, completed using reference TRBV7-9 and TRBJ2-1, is DTGVSQNPRHKITKRGQNVTFRCDPISEHNRLYWYRQTLGQGPEFLTYFQNEAQLEKSRLLSDRFSAERPKGSFSTLEIQRTEQGDSAMYLCASSLVAGGNEQFFGPGTRLTVL.

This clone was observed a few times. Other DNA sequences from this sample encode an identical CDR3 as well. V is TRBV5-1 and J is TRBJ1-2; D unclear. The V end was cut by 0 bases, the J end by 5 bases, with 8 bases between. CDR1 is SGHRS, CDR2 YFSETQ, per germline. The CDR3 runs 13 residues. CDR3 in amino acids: CASSLAGGYGYTF. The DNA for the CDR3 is TGCGCCAGCAGCTTGGCCGGAGGTTATGGCTACACCTTC. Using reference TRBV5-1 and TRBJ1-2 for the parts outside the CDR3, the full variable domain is KAGVTQTPRYLIKTRGQQVTLSCSPISGHRSVSWYQQTPGQGLQFLFEYFSETQRNKGNFPGRFSGRQFSNSRSEMNVSTLELGDSALYLCASSLAGGYGYTFGSGTRLTVV.

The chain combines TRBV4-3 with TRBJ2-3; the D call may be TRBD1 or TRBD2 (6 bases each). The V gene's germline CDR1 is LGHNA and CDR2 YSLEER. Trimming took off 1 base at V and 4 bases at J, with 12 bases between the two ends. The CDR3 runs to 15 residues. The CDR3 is CASSQGPGEADTQYF. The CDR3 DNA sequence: TGCGCCAGCAGCCAAGGGCCAGGGGAGGCAGATACGCAGTATTTT.